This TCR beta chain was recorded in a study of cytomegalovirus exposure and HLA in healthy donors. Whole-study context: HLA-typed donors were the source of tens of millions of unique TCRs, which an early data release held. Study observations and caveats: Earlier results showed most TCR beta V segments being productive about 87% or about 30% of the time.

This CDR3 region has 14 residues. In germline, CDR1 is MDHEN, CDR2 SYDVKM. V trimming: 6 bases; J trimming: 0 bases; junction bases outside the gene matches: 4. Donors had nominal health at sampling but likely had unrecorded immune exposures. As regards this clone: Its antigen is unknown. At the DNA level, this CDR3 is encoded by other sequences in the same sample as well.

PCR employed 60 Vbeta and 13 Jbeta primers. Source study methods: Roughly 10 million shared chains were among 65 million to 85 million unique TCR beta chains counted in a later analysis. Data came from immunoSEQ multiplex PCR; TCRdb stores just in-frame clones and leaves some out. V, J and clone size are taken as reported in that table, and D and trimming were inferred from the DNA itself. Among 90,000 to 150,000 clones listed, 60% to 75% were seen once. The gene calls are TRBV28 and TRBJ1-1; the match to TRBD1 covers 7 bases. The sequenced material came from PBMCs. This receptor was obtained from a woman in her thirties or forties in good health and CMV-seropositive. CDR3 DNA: TGTGCCAGCAGCTCGACAGGGCTGAACACTGAAGCTTTCTTT. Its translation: CASSSTGLNTEAFF. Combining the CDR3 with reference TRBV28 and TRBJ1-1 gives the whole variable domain DVKVTQSSRYLVKRTGEKVFLECVQDMDHENMFWYRQDPGLGLRLIYFSYDVKMKEKGDIPEGYSVSREKKERFSLILESASTNQTSMYLCASSSTGLNTEAFFGQGTRLTVV.